This TCR beta chain came from a study of blood T cell repertoires in COVID-19 (dated by TCRdb to 2020 to 2022). With regard to the full study: The collaborator samples originated in the United States, Italy and Spain and spanned the acute and convalescent phases of COVID-19. The prospective study material was composed of cDNA or gDNA derived from T cells, B-cell-depleted T cells, or PBMCs. Subjects who had been exposed to COVID-19, were actively infected with it, or had recovered from it provided the deeply sampled blood TCRbeta repertoires that made up the dataset. The repertoires were released in a freely available public database meant as a resource for research on the immune response to SARS-CoV-2. Samples were obtained from the ongoing ImmuneRACE study (first 160 participants) and from 1,254 subjects provided by 6 global collaborators. Nearly every sample came with metadata listing a de-identified subject ID, COVID-19 status, age in years and sex. HLA class I and class II types, where available, came from metadata supplied by the sample provider rather than from assay-based typing.

Collaborating institutions collected whole blood in K2EDTA tubes following their own protocols. Collaborator samples were shipped for TCRbeta analysis as frozen whole blood, isolated PBMCs, or DNA extracted from either sample type. Overall results and qualifications from the work: How much clinical and demographic metadata was included differed by source and by participant, and the metadata was provided uncurated.

TCRbeta CDR3 regions were amplified from genomic DNA using the immunoSEQ Assay, a bias-controlled multiplex PCR. In the source study's methods: The number of nucleated cells in each sample was estimated from the amplification of reference gene primers within the assay. To quantify the absolute abundance of each unique TCRbeta CDR3 rearrangement, sequence reads were collapsed and filtered. For each sample, productive Simpson clonality was calculated as the square root of Simpson's diversity index across productive rearrangements. TCRdb provides this immuneACCESS table in a form limited to in-frame rearrangements. Some clones are lacking; in checked studies, under half of them reflect an unresolved V gene, and why the rest are absent is not known. V and J calls and clone size are as listed in that table; D and trimming were resolved from the DNA. This sample gives some 65,000 clones in total; 85% to 90% of them show up just once. The ten largest account for around 2.9% of the sample.

At the junction V is shortened by 4 bases and J by 4 bases, with 16 bases in between. The CDR3 holds 16 amino acids from the cysteine to the phenylalanine. Left in the record is the CDR3 DNA by itself, 48 bases read in frame from the first base. For CDR1 and CDR2, the germline V gene lists SGHNT and YENEEA. On this clone: There is no known antigen for this receptor. One base away there is no much larger clone; base qualities are not given.

The specimen was peripheral blood. In this chain, TRBV11-3 is recombined with TRBJ2-2, and the D gene may be TRBD2, 6 bases matching. This clonotype was sampled from a man older than 75 with acute or convalescent COVID-19. The DNA reads as follows: TGTGCCAGCAGCTGGCCCCTGGTGGGGGGCACCGGGGAGCTGTTTTTT. Translated, it gives CASSWPLVGGTGELFF.